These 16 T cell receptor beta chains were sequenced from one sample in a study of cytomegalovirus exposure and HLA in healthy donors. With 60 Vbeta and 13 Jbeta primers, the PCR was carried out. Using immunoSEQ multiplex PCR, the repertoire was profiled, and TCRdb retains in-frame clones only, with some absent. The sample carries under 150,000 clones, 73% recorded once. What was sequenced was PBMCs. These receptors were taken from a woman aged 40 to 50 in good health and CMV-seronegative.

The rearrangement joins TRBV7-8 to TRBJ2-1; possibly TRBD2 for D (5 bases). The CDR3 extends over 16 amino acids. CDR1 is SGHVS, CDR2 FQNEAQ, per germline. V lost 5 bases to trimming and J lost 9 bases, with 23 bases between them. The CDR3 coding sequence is TGTGCCAGCAGCCGGCCGAAAGGTACTCCGGGAAGTGAGCAGTTCTTC. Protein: CASSRPKGTPGSEQFF.

CDR3 coding DNA: TGTGCCAGCAGCGCGGGATCCAATCAGCCCCAGCATTTT. Amino acids: CASSAGSNQPQHF. The chain couples TRBV6-1 to TRBJ1-5; no clear D gene. The germline V gene encodes CDR1 MNHNS and CDR2 SASEGT. The germline V and J ends were trimmed by 6 bases and 3 bases, with 9 bases remaining between them. The CDR3 is 13 amino acids.

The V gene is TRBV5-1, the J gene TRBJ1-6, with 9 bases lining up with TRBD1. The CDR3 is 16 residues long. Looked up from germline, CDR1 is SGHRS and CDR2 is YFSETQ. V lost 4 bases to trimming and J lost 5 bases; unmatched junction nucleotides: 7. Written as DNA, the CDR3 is TGCGCCAGCAGCCGGGACAGGGAGTCGCATAATTCACCCCTCCACTTT. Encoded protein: CASSRDRESHNSPLHF.

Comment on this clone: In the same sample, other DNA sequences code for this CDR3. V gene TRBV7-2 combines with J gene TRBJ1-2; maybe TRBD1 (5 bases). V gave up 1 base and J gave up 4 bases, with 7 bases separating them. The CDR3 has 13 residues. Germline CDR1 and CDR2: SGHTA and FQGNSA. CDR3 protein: CASSLGQRYGYTF. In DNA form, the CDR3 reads TGTGCCAGCAGCTTAGGACAGCGCTATGGCTACACCTTC. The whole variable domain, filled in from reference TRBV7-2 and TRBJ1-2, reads GAGVSQSPSNKVTEKGKDVELRCDPISGHTALYWYRQSLGQGLEFLIYFQGNSAPDKSGLPSDRFSAERTGGSVSTLTIQRTQQEDSAVYLCASSLGQRYGYTFGSGTRLTVV.

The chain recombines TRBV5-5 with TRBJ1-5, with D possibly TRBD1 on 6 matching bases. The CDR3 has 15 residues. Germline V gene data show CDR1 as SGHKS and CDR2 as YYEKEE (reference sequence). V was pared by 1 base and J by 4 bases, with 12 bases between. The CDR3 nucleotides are TGTGCCAGCAGCTTGTGGGGACAAACAAATCAGCCCCAGCATTTT. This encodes CASSLWGQTNQPQHF.

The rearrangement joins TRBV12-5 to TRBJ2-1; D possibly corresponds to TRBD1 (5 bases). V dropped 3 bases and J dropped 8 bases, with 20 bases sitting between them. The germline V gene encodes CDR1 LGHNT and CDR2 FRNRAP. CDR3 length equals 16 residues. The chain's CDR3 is CASGFPTLPGFDEQFF. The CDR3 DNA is TGTGCTAGTGGTTTCCCTACCCTACCAGGGTTCGATGAGCAGTTCTTC.

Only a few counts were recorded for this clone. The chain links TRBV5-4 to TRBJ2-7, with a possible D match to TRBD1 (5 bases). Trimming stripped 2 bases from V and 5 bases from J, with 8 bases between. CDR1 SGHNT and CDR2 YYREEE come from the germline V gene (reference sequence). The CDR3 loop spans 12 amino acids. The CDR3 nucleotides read TGTGCCAGCAGCTTTGGACAAAACGAGCAGTACTTC. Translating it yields CASSFGQNEQYF.

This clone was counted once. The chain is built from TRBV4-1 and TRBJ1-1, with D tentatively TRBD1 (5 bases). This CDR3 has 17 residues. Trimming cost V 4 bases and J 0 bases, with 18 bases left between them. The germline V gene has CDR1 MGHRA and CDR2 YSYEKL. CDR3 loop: CASSRGVQGRVNTEAFF. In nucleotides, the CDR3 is TGCGCCAGCAGCCGCGGCGTCCAGGGCAGGGTGAACACTGAAGCTTTCTTT.

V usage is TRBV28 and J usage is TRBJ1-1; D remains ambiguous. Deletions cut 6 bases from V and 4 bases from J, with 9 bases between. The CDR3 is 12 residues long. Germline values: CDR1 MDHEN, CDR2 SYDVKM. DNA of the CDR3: TGTGCCAGCAGCTCCTGGGCCACTGAAGCTTTCTTT. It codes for CASSSWATEAFF.

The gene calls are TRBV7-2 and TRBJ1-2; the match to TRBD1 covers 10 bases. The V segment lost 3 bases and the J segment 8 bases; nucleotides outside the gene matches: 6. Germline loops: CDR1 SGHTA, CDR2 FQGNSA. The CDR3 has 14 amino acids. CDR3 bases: TGTGCCAGCAGCTTGGGGACAGGGGCGGGAGGCTACACCTTC. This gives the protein CASSLGTGAGGYTF.

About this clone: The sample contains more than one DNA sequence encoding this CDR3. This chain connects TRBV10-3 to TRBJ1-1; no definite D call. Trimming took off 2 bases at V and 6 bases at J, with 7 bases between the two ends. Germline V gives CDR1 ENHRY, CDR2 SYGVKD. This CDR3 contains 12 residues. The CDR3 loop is CAISEAGSEAFF. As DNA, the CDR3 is TGTGCCATCAGTGAGGCCGGGTCTGAAGCTTTCTTT.

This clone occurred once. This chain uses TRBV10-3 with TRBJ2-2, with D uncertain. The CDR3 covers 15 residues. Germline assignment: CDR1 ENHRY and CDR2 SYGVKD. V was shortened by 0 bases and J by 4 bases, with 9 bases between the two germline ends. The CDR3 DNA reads TGTGCCATCAGTGAGTCGATGGCAGGCACCGGGGAGCTGTTTTTT. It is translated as CAISESMAGTGELFF.

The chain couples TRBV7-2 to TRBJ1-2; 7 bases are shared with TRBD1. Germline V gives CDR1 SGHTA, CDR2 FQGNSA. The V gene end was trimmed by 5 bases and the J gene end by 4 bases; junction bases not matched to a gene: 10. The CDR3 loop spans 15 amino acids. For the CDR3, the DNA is TGTGCCAGCAGCGAATACAGGGGATCCAGCTATGGCTACACCTTC. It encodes CASSEYRGSSYGYTF.

CDR3 coding DNA: TGTGCCAGCAGCCAAGAGCCCGGGACAGTCTATGGCTACACCTTC. It encodes CASSQEPGTVYGYTF. The gene calls are TRBV14 and TRBJ1-2; 7 nucleotides match TRBD1. V lost 0 bases, J lost 4 bases, and 5 bases stayed unmatched. The CDR3 has 15 residues. From germline, CDR1 is SGHDN and CDR2 FVKESK.

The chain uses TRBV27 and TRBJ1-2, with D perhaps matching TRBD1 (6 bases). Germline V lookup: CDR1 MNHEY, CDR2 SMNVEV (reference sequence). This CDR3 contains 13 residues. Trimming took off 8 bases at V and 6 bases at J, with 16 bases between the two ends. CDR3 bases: TGTGCCAGCGGAAGCCGAACAGGGAATGGCTACACCTTC. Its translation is CASGSRTGNGYTF.

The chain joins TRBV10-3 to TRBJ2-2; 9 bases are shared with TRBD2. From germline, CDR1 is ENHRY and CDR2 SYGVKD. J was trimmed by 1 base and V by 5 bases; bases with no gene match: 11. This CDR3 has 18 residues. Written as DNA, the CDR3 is TGTGCCATCAGTTCACTGGGCGGGGGGGCGCGGAACACCGGGGAGCTGTTTTTT. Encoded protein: CAISSLGGGARNTGELFF.